This TCR beta chain was obtained from a study of blood T cell repertoires in COVID-19. Looking at the study overall: Samples came from the United States, Italy and Spain, spanning acute and convalescent COVID-19. T cells, B-cell-depleted T cells, or PBMCs supplied cDNA or gDNA.

In Seattle, patients joined the study during active infection and were tracked longitudinally. This clone was observed a handful of times. This CDR3 spans 16 amino acids. Germline values: CDR1 ENHRY, CDR2 SYGVKD. J was trimmed by 5 bases and V by 0 bases; bases with no gene match: 6. Assay: immunoSEQ multiplex PCR; the TCRdb copy retains only in-frame clones and omits some. The table lists some 320,000 clones, roughly 89% of them singletons. The sample comprised peripheral blood. The receptor comes from a woman aged 25 to 39 with COVID-19, enrolled during active disease. The V and J genes are TRBV10-3 and TRBJ1-5, with 8 bases fitting TRBD1. The CDR3 sequence: CAISESRTGLYQPQHF. In DNA form, the CDR3 reads TGTGCCATCAGTGAGTCTAGGACAGGGCTTTATCAGCCCCAGCATTTT.